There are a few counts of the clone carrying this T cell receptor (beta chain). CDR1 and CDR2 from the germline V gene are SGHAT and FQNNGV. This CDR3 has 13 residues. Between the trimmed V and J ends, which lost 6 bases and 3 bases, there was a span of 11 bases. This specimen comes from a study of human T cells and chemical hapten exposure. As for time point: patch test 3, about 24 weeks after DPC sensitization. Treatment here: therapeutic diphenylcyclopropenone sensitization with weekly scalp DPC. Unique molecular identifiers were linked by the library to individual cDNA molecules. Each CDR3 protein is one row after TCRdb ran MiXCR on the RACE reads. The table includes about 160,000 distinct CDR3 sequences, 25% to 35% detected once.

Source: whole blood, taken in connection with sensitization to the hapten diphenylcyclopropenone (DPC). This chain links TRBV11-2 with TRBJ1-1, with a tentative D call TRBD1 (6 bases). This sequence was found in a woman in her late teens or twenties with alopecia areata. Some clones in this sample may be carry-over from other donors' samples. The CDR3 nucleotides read TGTGCCAGCAGGGGAGAGGGGGACACTGAAGCTTTCTTT. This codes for CASRGEGDTEAFF.